These T cell receptor beta chains were read from a single sample in a study of blood T cell repertoires in COVID-19. Assay: immunoSEQ multiplex PCR; the TCRdb copy retains only in-frame clones and omits some. This sample carries roughly 400,000 clones, roughly 88% of them seen once, and the ten largest clones take 0.6%. Sequenced input: PBMCs or T cells enriched from blood (not recorded which). The source is a man between 18 and 35 years old who had recovered from COVID-19. The CDR3 runs from the conserved cysteine through the conserved F or W. The order of the fields is D gene, V gene, J gene, clone size, CDR3 DNA, CDR3 protein. A D gene is named only where the DNA matches it firmly. Clone size is stated in some rows and not others, as once, few, many or a class when expanded.

D gene: TRBD1; V gene: TRBV18; J gene: TRBJ1-3; clone size: NA; CDR3 DNA: TGTGCCAGCTCACCACCGGGGACAGGGGCAGGAAACACCATATATTTT; CDR3 protein: CASSPPGTGAGNTIYF
D gene: NA; V gene: TRBV5-1; J gene: TRBJ1-1; clone size: NA; CDR3 DNA: TGCGCCAGCAGCTTGGGCGGAAACACTGAAGCTTTCTTT; CDR3 protein: CASSLGGNTEAFF
D gene: NA; V gene: TRBV5-5; J gene: TRBJ1-5; clone size: NA; CDR3 DNA: TGTGCCAGCAGCTTGTCAGGTCAGCCCCAGCATTTT; CDR3 protein: CASSLSGQPQHF
D gene: TRBD1; V gene: TRBV14; J gene: TRBJ1-1; clone size: NA; CDR3 DNA: TGTGCCAGCAGCCCAAGGACAGGGAGGAACACTGAAGCTTTCTTT; CDR3 protein: CASSPRTGRNTEAFF
D gene: TRBD1; V gene: TRBV5-4; J gene: TRBJ1-1; clone size: NA; CDR3 DNA: TGTGCCAGCAGCTCGACAGGGTTGGGTGTGGCTGAAGCTTTCTTT; CDR3 protein: CASSSTGLGVAEAFF
D gene: NA; V gene: TRBV5-6; J gene: TRBJ2-7; clone size: NA; CDR3 DNA: TGTGCCAGCAGCTTGTTCTCAGATATCTACGAGCAGTACTTC; CDR3 protein: CASSLFSDIYEQYF
D gene: NA; V gene: TRBV2; J gene: TRBJ2-2; clone size: NA; CDR3 DNA: TGTGCCAGCAGTCGGGCGGGCACCGGGGAGCTGTTTTTT; CDR3 protein: CASSRAGTGELFF
D gene: NA; V gene: TRBV9; J gene: TRBJ1-5; clone size: once; CDR3 DNA: TGTGCCAGCAGCGTAGGAGGTGCCTACAATCAGCCCCAGCATTTT; CDR3 protein: CASSVGGAYNQPQHF
D gene: NA; V gene: TRBV7-9; J gene: TRBJ2-5; clone size: NA; CDR3 DNA: TGTGCCAGCAGTCATAGCGTTGAGGAGACCCAGTACTTC; CDR3 protein: CASSHSVEETQYF
D gene: NA; V gene: TRBV3-1/TRBV3-2; J gene: TRBJ1-1; clone size: NA; CDR3 DNA: TGTGCCAGCAGCCTAAAGGGACAGAACACTGAAGCTTTCTTT; CDR3 protein: CASSLKGQNTEAFF
D gene: TRBD1; V gene: TRBV9; J gene: TRBJ1-2; clone size: NA; CDR3 DNA: TGTGCCAGCAGCTCATACAGGGGTGGCTACACCTTC; CDR3 protein: CASSSYRGGYTF
D gene: NA; V gene: TRBV13; J gene: TRBJ1-1; clone size: NA; CDR3 DNA: TGTGCCAGCAGCGCGGACGGGAAGGGAACTGAAGCTTTCTTT; CDR3 protein: CASSADGKGTEAFF
D gene: TRBD2; V gene: TRBV11-2; J gene: TRBJ2-3; clone size: once; CDR3 DNA: TGTGCCAGCAGCTTTAGCGGGGGAGTATATACGCAGTATTTT; CDR3 protein: CASSFSGGVYTQYF
D gene: TRBD1; V gene: TRBV5-1; J gene: TRBJ1-6; clone size: once; CDR3 DNA: TGCGCCAGCAGCTTGGAGGGGACAGAAAATTCACCCCTCCACTTT; CDR3 protein: CASSLEGTENSPLHF
D gene: NA; V gene: TRBV30; J gene: TRBJ1-1; clone size: NA; CDR3 DNA: TGTGCCTGGAGTTGGGCAGGGGAAGCTTTCTTT; CDR3 protein: CAWSWAGEAFF
D gene: TRBD1; V gene: TRBV7-8; J gene: TRBJ2-7; clone size: NA; CDR3 DNA: TGTGCCAGCAGCTACGAAACTACGCCGGGACAGGGGGGCTTC; CDR3 protein: CASSYETTPGQGGF
D gene: TRBD1; V gene: TRBV24-1; J gene: TRBJ2-3; clone size: NA; CDR3 DNA: TGTGCCACCGGGCATTACAGGGGGCCTGGCACAGATACGCAGTATTTT; CDR3 protein: CATGHYRGPGTDTQYF
D gene: NA; V gene: TRBV19; J gene: TRBJ1-5; clone size: NA; CDR3 DNA: TGTGCCAGTAGTATTGGAGGGGACCAGCCCCAGCATTTT; CDR3 protein: CASSIGGDQPQHF
D gene: TRBD2; V gene: TRBV28; J gene: TRBJ2-7; clone size: NA; CDR3 DNA: TGTGCCAGCAGTTTAGGGGGGGAGGGCTACGAGCAGTACTTC; CDR3 protein: CASSLGGEGYEQYF
D gene: NA; V gene: TRBV2; J gene: TRBJ1-5; clone size: NA; CDR3 DNA: TGTGCCAGCAGTGAAGCGGGGCGGCCCAATCAGCCCCAGCATTTT; CDR3 protein: CASSEAGRPNQPQHF
D gene: TRBD1; V gene: TRBV18; J gene: TRBJ1-4; clone size: NA; CDR3 DNA: TGTGCCAGCTCAACGGAACAGGGGCTTGGCGAAAAACTGTTTTTT; CDR3 protein: CASSTEQGLGEKLFF
D gene: TRBD1; V gene: TRBV3-1/TRBV3-2; J gene: TRBJ1-3; clone size: NA; CDR3 DNA: TGTGCCAGCAGCCAAAGGGCACAGGGGTCTGGAAACACCATATATTTT; CDR3 protein: CASSQRAQGSGNTIYF
D gene: TRBD2; V gene: TRBV7-3; J gene: TRBJ2-3; clone size: NA; CDR3 DNA: TGTGCCAGCAGTCCGGGACTAGAGACAGATACGCAGTATTTT; CDR3 protein: CASSPGLETDTQYF
D gene: TRBD2; V gene: TRBV3-1/TRBV3-2; J gene: TRBJ2-1; clone size: NA; CDR3 DNA: TGTGCCAGCAGCCCGTACAAGGGCCCTGGACTAGCGGGAGTTCGCTACAATGAGCAGTTCTTC; CDR3 protein: CASSPYKGPGLAGVRYNEQFF
D gene: NA; V gene: TRBV12-3/TRBV12-4; J gene: TRBJ2-7; clone size: once; CDR3 DNA: TGTGCCAGCAGTTTCGGACAGACCTACGAGCAGTACTTC; CDR3 protein: CASSFGQTYEQYF
D gene: NA; V gene: TRBV7-9; J gene: TRBJ1-1; clone size: NA; CDR3 DNA: TGTGCCAGCAGCTTGGGGGCACAGAACACTGAAGCTTTCTTT; CDR3 protein: CASSLGAQNTEAFF
D gene: TRBD2; V gene: TRBV5-4; J gene: TRBJ2-1; clone size: NA; CDR3 DNA: TGTGCCAGCAGCTCGAAGCGGGAGATAGGGGTAGAGCAGTTCTTC; CDR3 protein: CASSSKREIGVEQFF
D gene: NA; V gene: TRBV19; J gene: TRBJ2-2; clone size: NA; CDR3 DNA: TGTGCCAGTAGTCGCGGTACCGGGGAGCTGTTTTTT; CDR3 protein: CASSRGTGELFF
D gene: NA; V gene: TRBV7-9; J gene: TRBJ2-6; clone size: once; CDR3 DNA: TGTGCCAGCAGCACCCACAGGGATGGGGCCAACGTCCTGACTTTC; CDR3 protein: CASSTHRDGANVLTF
D gene: NA; V gene: TRBV6-5; J gene: TRBJ1-2; clone size: NA; CDR3 DNA: TGTGCCAGCAGGCCAGGGGACTATGGCTACACCTTC; CDR3 protein: CASRPGDYGYTF
D gene: TRBD1; V gene: TRBV30; J gene: TRBJ1-4; clone size: few; CDR3 DNA: TGTGCCTGGAGAGGACGGGACAGGGGAAATGAAAAACTGTTTTTT; CDR3 protein: CAWRGRDRGNEKLFF
D gene: NA; V gene: TRBV5-1; J gene: TRBJ1-3; clone size: NA; CDR3 DNA: TGCGCCAGTGACAACTCTGGAAACACCATATATTTT; CDR3 protein: CASDNSGNTIYF
D gene: TRBD1; V gene: TRBV6-5; J gene: TRBJ1-5; clone size: few; CDR3 DNA: TGTGCCAGCAGGGTGGACAGGGGTGGCCAGCCCCAGCATTTT; CDR3 protein: CASRVDRGGQPQHF
D gene: TRBD1; V gene: TRBV11-2; J gene: TRBJ1-1; clone size: NA; CDR3 DNA: TGTGCCAGCAGCTACCGACGAACAGGGGTGGTGAACACTGAAGCTTTCTTT; CDR3 protein: CASSYRRTGVVNTEAFF
D gene: TRBD1; V gene: TRBV19; J gene: TRBJ1-4; clone size: NA; CDR3 DNA: TGTGCCAGCTATCCAGGGGGCAGTCATGAAAAACTGTTTTTT; CDR3 protein: CASYPGGSHEKLFF
D gene: NA; V gene: TRBV5-1; J gene: TRBJ1-4; clone size: NA; CDR3 DNA: TGCGCCAGCAGCTTGAGCCCGGGGGAAAAACTGTTTTTT; CDR3 protein: CASSLSPGEKLFF
D gene: NA; V gene: TRBV3-1/TRBV3-2; J gene: TRBJ1-1; clone size: NA; CDR3 DNA: TGTGCCAGCAGCCTCTATCAGGTGGGCACTGAAGCTTTCTTT; CDR3 protein: CASSLYQVGTEAFF
D gene: TRBD1; V gene: TRBV9; J gene: TRBJ2-1; clone size: once; CDR3 DNA: TGTGCCAGCAGCGTAACCACAGGGGTTGGAGAGCAGTTCTTC; CDR3 protein: CASSVTTGVGEQFF
D gene: NA; V gene: TRBV10-3; J gene: TRBJ1-5; clone size: NA; CDR3 DNA: TGTGCCATCAGTGAGTCCTACAGGGAGAGCAATCAGCCCCAGCATTTT; CDR3 protein: CAISESYRESNQPQHF
D gene: NA; V gene: TRBV5-1; J gene: TRBJ2-7; clone size: NA; CDR3 DNA: TGCGCCAGCAGCTTGGGGTCGGTCTACGAGCAGTACTTC; CDR3 protein: CASSLGSVYEQYF
D gene: TRBD2; V gene: TRBV7-2; J gene: TRBJ2-3; clone size: NA; CDR3 DNA: TGTGCCAGCAGCTTAGCGCGGCTAGCGGGCGCAGATACGCAGTATTTT; CDR3 protein: CASSLARLAGADTQYF
D gene: TRBD1; V gene: TRBV9; J gene: TRBJ1-6; clone size: NA; CDR3 DNA: TGTGCCAGCAGCGCCCCTGGGACAGGGGGGAATTCACCCCTCCACTTT; CDR3 protein: CASSAPGTGGNSPLHF
D gene: NA; V gene: TRBV10-3; J gene: TRBJ1-2; clone size: NA; CDR3 DNA: TGTGCCGCCCAAACGACAGGCCACTATGGCTACACCTTC; CDR3 protein: CAAQTTGHYGYTF
D gene: NA; V gene: TRBV19; J gene: TRBJ2-2; clone size: NA; CDR3 DNA: TGTGCCAGTTTAGGGTACTGGCGGGTGATGACTAACACCGGGGAGCTGTTTTTT; CDR3 protein: CASLGYWRVMTNTGELFF
D gene: TRBD1; V gene: TRBV28; J gene: TRBJ2-5; clone size: once; CDR3 DNA: TGTGCCAGCAGTTCACAGGGGGGGACCCAGTACTTC; CDR3 protein: CASSSQGGTQYF
D gene: TRBD1; V gene: TRBV7-9; J gene: TRBJ1-1; clone size: NA; CDR3 DNA: TGTGCCAGCAGCCCTAGGGGGACAGGGGCTGAAGCTTTCTTT; CDR3 protein: CASSPRGTGAEAFF
D gene: NA; V gene: TRBV7-2; J gene: TRBJ2-5; clone size: NA; CDR3 DNA: TGTGCCAGCAGCTTAGGGTCGGGAGAGACCCAGTACTTC; CDR3 protein: CASSLGSGETQYF
D gene: NA; V gene: TRBV21-1; J gene: TRBJ2-1; clone size: NA; CDR3 DNA: TGTGCCAGCAGCAAGGGGGGCTATAGGACAGGGAGGGATCGGTACAATGAGCAGTTCTTC; CDR3 protein: CASSKGGYRTGRDRYNEQFF
D gene: TRBD1; V gene: TRBV18; J gene: TRBJ1-2; clone size: NA; CDR3 DNA: TGTGCCAGCTCAGCCTTTAAGGAGGGGGCGATTGGCTACACCTTC; CDR3 protein: CASSAFKEGAIGYTF
D gene: TRBD1; V gene: TRBV2; J gene: TRBJ1-5; clone size: NA; CDR3 DNA: TGTGCCAGCAGGGGACAGGGGGCCGGCAATCAGCCCCAGCATTTT; CDR3 protein: CASRGQGAGNQPQHF
D gene: NA; V gene: TRBV30; J gene: TRBJ2-1; clone size: NA; CDR3 DNA: TGTGCCTGGAGCCACAAGGGAGGCCCGTTCTTC; CDR3 protein: CAWSHKGGPFF
D gene: NA; V gene: TRBV10-1; J gene: TRBJ2-3; clone size: NA; CDR3 DNA: TGCGCCAGCAGTGAGTCTTCGGATACGCAGTATTTT; CDR3 protein: CASSESSDTQYF
D gene: NA; V gene: TRBV18; J gene: TRBJ2-2; clone size: NA; CDR3 DNA: TGTGCCAGCTCACCCTTCCGACGGGACGGGGAGCTGTTTTTT; CDR3 protein: CASSPFRRDGELFF